A selection of T cell receptor beta chains follows, all from one sample in a study of blood T cell repertoires in COVID-19. Assay: immunoSEQ multiplex PCR; the TCRdb copy retains only in-frame clones and omits some. The repertoire holds about 300,000 clones, with around nine tenths as singletons. The specimen sequenced was peripheral blood. These receptor sequences come from a man between 65 and 79 years old with acute or convalescent COVID-19. Both conserved end residues are part of each CDR3. Each record gives: clone size, D gene, V gene, J gene, CDR3 DNA, CDR3 protein. D genes are given only for firm matches. A clone size is listed for some rows: how often the clone was seen (once, few, many), or a class if it is expanded.

size: .
D: TRBD1
V: TRBV5-4
J: TRBJ2-1
DNA: TGTGCCAGCAGTTCGGGACCGGGACAGTACAATGAGCAGTTCTTC
CDR3: CASSSGPGQYNEQFF

size: .
D: TRBD1
V: TRBV7-2
J: TRBJ2-7
DNA: TGTGCCAGCAGCTTAAGGGGACAGGGGGGTTCTACGGACGAGCAGTACTTC
CDR3: CASSLRGQGGSTDEQYF

size: .
D: .
V: TRBV9
J: TRBJ1-3
DNA: TGTGCCAGCAGCCCCGGACAGCACTCATCTGGAAACACCATATATTTT
CDR3: CASSPGQHSSGNTIYF

size: .
D: TRBD1
V: TRBV9
J: TRBJ1-3
DNA: TGTGCCAGCAGCACAACGACAGGGGGTGGAAACACCATATATTTT
CDR3: CASSTTTGGGNTIYF

size: once
D: TRBD2
V: TRBV4-3
J: TRBJ2-5
DNA: TGCGCCAGCAGCCAAGGCGGGAGCTATCCAGAGACCCAGTACTTC
CDR3: CASSQGGSYPETQYF

size: once
D: .
V: TRBV12-3/TRBV12-4
J: TRBJ2-7
DNA: TGTGCCAGCAGTTGGACACCCTACGAGCAGTACTTC
CDR3: CASSWTPYEQYF

size: .
D: .
V: TRBV28
J: TRBJ1-2
DNA: TGTGCCAGCAGTTTTAGAGGGAAAGAGTATGGCTACACCTTC
CDR3: CASSFRGKEYGYTF

size: .
D: .
V: TRBV5-4
J: TRBJ2-4
DNA: TGTGCCAGCAGCGGAGGGGGCCCCGAAAACATTCAGTACTTC
CDR3: CASSGGGPENIQYF

size: .
D: TRBD2
V: TRBV19
J: TRBJ2-1
DNA: TGTGCCACCACTAGCGGAGGGACCTTCTACAATGAGCAGTTCTTC
CDR3: CATTSGGTFYNEQFF

size: .
D: .
V: TRBV6-5
J: TRBJ1-1
DNA: TGTGCCAGCAGGGCCACAGGGAACACTGAAGCTTTCTTT
CDR3: CASRATGNTEAFF

size: .
D: TRBD1
V: TRBV5-1
J: TRBJ2-5
DNA: TGCGCCAGCAGCCAGGGGGCCGGGGAGACCCAGTACTTC
CDR3: CASSQGAGETQYF

size: .
D: TRBD1
V: TRBV29-1
J: TRBJ2-1
DNA: TGCAGCGTTGCCGACAGCCAGGGGGATAATGAGCAGTTCTTC
CDR3: CSVADSQGDNEQFF

size: .
D: .
V: TRBV5-4
J: TRBJ2-2
DNA: TGTGCCAGCAGCTTCCCAGGGTTGACGAACACCGGGGAGCTGTTTTTT
CDR3: CASSFPGLTNTGELFF

size: .
D: TRBD2
V: TRBV5-5
J: TRBJ2-1
DNA: TGTGCCAGCAGCTTGTTAGCGGGAGACTACAATGAGCAGTTCTTC
CDR3: CASSLLAGDYNEQFF

size: .
D: .
V: TRBV28
J: TRBJ1-5
DNA: TGTGCCAGCAGCCCGGCACACGGGAGCAATCAGCCCCAGCATTTT
CDR3: CASSPAHGSNQPQHF

size: .
D: TRBD2
V: TRBV11-2
J: TRBJ2-7
DNA: TGTGCCAGCAGCCCCGGATCTGGTGGCGGGAGTACGTACTTC
CDR3: CASSPGSGGGSTYF

size: many
D: .
V: TRBV12-5
J: TRBJ2-1
DNA: TGTGCTAGTGGTTTGGGGGCGGGGGCCCCTGAGGATGAGCAGTTCTTC
CDR3: CASGLGAGAPEDEQFF

size: once
D: TRBD2
V: TRBV9
J: TRBJ2-3
DNA: TGTGCCAGCAGCGAAATAGCGGGGGGGTCGGATACGCAGTATTTT
CDR3: CASSEIAGGSDTQYF

size: .
D: .
V: TRBV4-3
J: TRBJ1-2
DNA: TGCGCCAGCAGCGACAGGCTTAACTATGGCTACACCTTC
CDR3: CASSDRLNYGYTF

size: .
D: TRBD2
V: TRBV4-3
J: TRBJ2-1
DNA: TGCGCCAGCAGCCAGTACCGACTAGCGGGAGGTGAGCAGTTCTTC
CDR3: CASSQYRLAGGEQFF

size: .
D: TRBD2
V: TRBV28
J: TRBJ2-1
DNA: TGTGCCAGCAGTCTTCAGCGGGAGGGCCGCGATGAGCAGTTCTTC
CDR3: CASSLQREGRDEQFF

size: .
D: TRBD2
V: TRBV9
J: TRBJ2-5
DNA: TGTGCCAGCAGCGCGGGACTAGCGGGCCAAGAGACCCAGTACTTC
CDR3: CASSAGLAGQETQYF

size: .
D: .
V: TRBV9
J: TRBJ2-3
DNA: TGTGCCAGCAGCTCCGGACAGCTCACAGATACGCAGTATTTT
CDR3: CASSSGQLTDTQYF

size: .
D: .
V: TRBV24-1
J: TRBJ2-1
DNA: TGTGCCACCAGTGTGTCCCCTTACAATGAGCAGTTCTTC
CDR3: CATSVSPYNEQFF

size: few
D: .
V: TRBV24-1
J: TRBJ2-1
DNA: TGTGCCACCAGTGAGGGGCCCTCCTACAATGAGCAGTTCTTC
CDR3: CATSEGPSYNEQFF

size: .
D: .
V: TRBV29-1
J: TRBJ1-2
DNA: TGCAGCGTTGATACTTATCATTATGGCTACACCTTC
CDR3: CSVDTYHYGYTF

size: .
D: .
V: TRBV9
J: TRBJ1-4
DNA: TGTGCCAGCAGCGAGAGGGACAATACGGCTGAAAAACTGTTTTTT
CDR3: CASSERDNTAEKLFF

size: .
D: .
V: TRBV7-2
J: TRBJ1-1
DNA: TGTGCCAGCAGCGGAGGTGAGGGTATAAACACTGAAGCTTTCTTT
CDR3: CASSGGEGINTEAFF